The T cell receptor (beta chain) described here comes from a study of OX40 agonist ivuxolimab in advanced cancers. General study points: There was clonal expansion of CD4+ and CD8+ blood T cells by week 6 at 0.1 to 3.0 mg/kg. Relative to CD4+ cells, CD8+ T cells on average had more expanded clones. Which antigen the expanded peripheral T cells recognized is unknown.

Germline loops: CDR1 SGDLS, CDR2 YYNGEE. With 0 bases removed from V and 6 bases from J, the gap between germline ends came to 12 bases. This CDR3 has 14 amino acids. Details on this clone: What it recognizes is unknown.

TCRdb's table, derived via immunoSEQ multiplex PCR, lists solely in-frame clones and lacks some. The sample includes some 97,000 clones, roughly 90% seen only once; the top ten take roughly 0.53%. The clonotype was recovered from an adult with an advanced solid tumor such as melanoma, head and neck, liver or kidney cancer. The source was CD4+ or CD8+ T cells sorted from blood, collected in a trial of the OX40 agonist ivuxolimab. The gene calls are TRBV9 and TRBJ1-1; unclear D gene. The CDR3 DNA reads TGTGCCAGCAGCGTAGAGGCTGGTGGGCCTGAAGCTTTCTTT. It translates to CASSVEAGGPEAFF.